The T cell receptor (beta chain) under discussion was sequenced for a study of T-cell reconstitution after alpha-beta-depleted transplantation in children listed by TCRdb under 2016. In the study overall: T-cell immune reconstitution after TCRalphabeta/CD19-depleted allogeneic hematopoietic cell transplantation in children was quantitatively tracked in the study by means of TCR repertoire profiling.

Findings and caveats that apply to the study as a whole: Hyperexpanded clone frequencies declined over subsequent months; after one year, T-cell counts and TCRbeta diversity were mostly attributed to newly produced T cells. In some patients, the high TCRbeta diversity seen at day 60 was put down to recipient T cells and intrathymic progenitors that had survived conditioning. About two months after transplant, the apparently early recovery of alphabetaT-cell counts reportedly depended on just several hundred clones that had expanded rapidly and came from non-depleted graft cells.

Library preparation employed PCR. This sample was sequenced with an Illumina HiSeq 2500. To normalize quantification of the TCRbeta repertoire, the TCR libraries were built with molecular barcoding that relied on unique molecular identifiers. TCRdb took the public reads, trimmed them with fastp at Q25, ran MiXCR for clone calling and kept in-frame beta chains. Entries are consolidated by CDR3 protein sequence, retaining the most common genes and DNA. The sample contains some 76,000 distinct CDR3 sequences, about a tenth of them found a single time. The ten largest clones capture roughly 13% of the sample. This clonotype has just a few counts. Which antigen it targets is not known. It has no much larger one-base neighbor in the sample; base qualities were not kept. The treatment or condition label here, explained by the study, means: allogeneic hematopoietic cell transplantation with graft depleted of TCRalphabeta T cells and CD19 B cells. TCRalphabeta/CD19-depleted allogeneic hematopoietic cell grafts were given to the transplant recipients, all of whom were children.

Trimming leaves V shorter by 5 bases and J shorter by 1 base, with the junction holding 20 bases beyond the gene matches. For CDR1 and CDR2, the germline V gene lists SGHAT and FQNNGV. Taken from cysteine to phenylalanine, the CDR3 has 20 residues. Only the CDR3 DNA stays, 60 bases, in frame from base 1. Recombination joined TRBV11-2 with TRBJ2-3; a stretch of 8 junction bases matches TRBD2. The TCR was taken from a boy aged 5-17 years with acute myeloid leukemia, due to receive a stem cell transplant. The specimen was PBMCs, collected before TCRalphabeta/CD19-depleted stem cell transplant. CDR3 region: CASSRDPALAGGGRTDTQYF. The nucleotides read TGTGCCAGCAGCCGGGACCCAGCTCTAGCGGGTGGGGGGCGCACAGATACGCAGTATTTT.